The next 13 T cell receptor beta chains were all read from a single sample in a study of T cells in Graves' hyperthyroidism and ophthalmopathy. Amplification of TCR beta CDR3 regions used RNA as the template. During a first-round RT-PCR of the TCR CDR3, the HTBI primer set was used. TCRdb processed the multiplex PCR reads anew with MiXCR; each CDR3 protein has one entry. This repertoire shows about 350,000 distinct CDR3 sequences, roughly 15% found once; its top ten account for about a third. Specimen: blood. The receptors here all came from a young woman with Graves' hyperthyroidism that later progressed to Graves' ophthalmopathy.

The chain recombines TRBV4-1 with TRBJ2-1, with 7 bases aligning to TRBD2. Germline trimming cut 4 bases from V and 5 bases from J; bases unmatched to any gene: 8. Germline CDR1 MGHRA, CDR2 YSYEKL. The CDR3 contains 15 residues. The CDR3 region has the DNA TGCGCCAGCAGCCCCCACCCCGGGACTAACAATGAGCAGTTCTTC. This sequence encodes CASSPHPGTNNEQFF.

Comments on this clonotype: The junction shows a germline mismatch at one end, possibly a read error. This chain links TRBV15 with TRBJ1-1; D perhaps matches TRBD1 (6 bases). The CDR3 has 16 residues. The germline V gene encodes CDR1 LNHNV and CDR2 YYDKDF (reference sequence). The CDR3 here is CATSGDYGGWGTEAFF. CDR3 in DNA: TGTGCCACCAGCGGAGATTACGGGGGCTGGGGCACTGAAGCTTTCTTT.

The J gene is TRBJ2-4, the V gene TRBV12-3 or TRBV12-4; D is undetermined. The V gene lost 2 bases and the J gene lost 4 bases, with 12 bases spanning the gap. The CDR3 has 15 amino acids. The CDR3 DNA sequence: TGTGCCAGCAGTTTAATCCCAAACTTGAAAAACATTCAGTACTTC. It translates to CASSLIPNLKNIQYF.

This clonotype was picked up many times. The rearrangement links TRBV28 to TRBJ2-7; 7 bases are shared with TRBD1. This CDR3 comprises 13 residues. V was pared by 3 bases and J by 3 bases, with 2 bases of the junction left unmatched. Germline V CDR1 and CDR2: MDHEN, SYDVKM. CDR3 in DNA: TGTGCCAGCAGTTTCGACAGGGACTACGAGCAGTACTTC. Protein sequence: CASSFDRDYEQYF.

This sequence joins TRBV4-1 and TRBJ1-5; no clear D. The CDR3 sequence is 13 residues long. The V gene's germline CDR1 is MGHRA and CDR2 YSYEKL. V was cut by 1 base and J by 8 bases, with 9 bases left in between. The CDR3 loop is CASSQGNPEPQHF. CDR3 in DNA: TGCGCCAGCAGCCAAGGAAATCCGGAGCCCCAGCATTTT.

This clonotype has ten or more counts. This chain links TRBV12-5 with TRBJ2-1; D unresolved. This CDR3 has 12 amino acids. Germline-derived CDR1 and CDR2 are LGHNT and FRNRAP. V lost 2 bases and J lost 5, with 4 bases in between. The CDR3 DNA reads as TGTGCTAGTGGTTTGCCCGACAATGAGCAGTTCTTC. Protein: CASGLPDNEQFF.

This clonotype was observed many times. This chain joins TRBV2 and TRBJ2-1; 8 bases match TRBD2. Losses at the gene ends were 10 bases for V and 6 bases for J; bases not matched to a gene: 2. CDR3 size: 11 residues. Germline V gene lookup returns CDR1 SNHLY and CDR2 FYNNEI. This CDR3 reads CANAGGNEQFF. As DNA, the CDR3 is TGTGCCAACGCGGGGGGCAATGAGCAGTTCTTC. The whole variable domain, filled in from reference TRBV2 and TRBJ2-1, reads EPEVTQTPSHQVTQMGQEVILRCVPISNHLYFYWYRQILGQKVEFLVSFYNNEISEKSEIFDDQFSVERPDGSNFTLKIRSTKLEDSAMYFCANAGGNEQFFGPGTRLTVL.

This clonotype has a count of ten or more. The DNA for the CDR3 is TGCGCCAGCAGTAGGGACGGGACCTACGAGCAGTACTTC. This translates into CASSRDGTYEQYF. The rearrangement links TRBV5-1 to TRBJ2-7; D could derive from TRBD1 or TRBD2 (5 bases each). The CDR3 length is 13 residues. Germline V gene lookup returns CDR1 SGHRS and CDR2 YFSETQ. V lost 5 bases, J lost 2 bases, and 11 bases lay in between.

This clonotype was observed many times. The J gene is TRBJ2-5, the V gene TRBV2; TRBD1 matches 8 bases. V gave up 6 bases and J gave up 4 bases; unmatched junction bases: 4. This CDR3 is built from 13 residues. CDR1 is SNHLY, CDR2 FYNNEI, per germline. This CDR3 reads CASRTGDRETQYF. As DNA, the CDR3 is TGTGCCAGCAGGACAGGGGACAGAGAGACCCAGTACTTC.

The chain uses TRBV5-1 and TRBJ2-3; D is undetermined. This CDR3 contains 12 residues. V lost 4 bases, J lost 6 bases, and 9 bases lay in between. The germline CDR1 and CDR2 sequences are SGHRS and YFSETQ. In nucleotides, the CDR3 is TGCGCCAGCAGCGTAACGTCCGATACGCAGTATTTT. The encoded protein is CASSVTSDTQYF.

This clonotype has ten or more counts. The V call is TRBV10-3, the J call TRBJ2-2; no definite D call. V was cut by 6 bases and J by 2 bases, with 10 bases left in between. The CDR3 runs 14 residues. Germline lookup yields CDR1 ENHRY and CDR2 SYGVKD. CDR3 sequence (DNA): TGTGCCATCAGCCCTAGGGCTAACACCGGGGAGCTGTTTTTT. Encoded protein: CAISPRANTGELFF.

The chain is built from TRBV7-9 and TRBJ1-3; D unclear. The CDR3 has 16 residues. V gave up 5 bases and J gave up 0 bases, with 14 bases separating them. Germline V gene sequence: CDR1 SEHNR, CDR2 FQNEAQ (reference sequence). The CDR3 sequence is CASSPPGLSSGNTIYF. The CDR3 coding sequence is TGTGCCAGCAGCCCGCCGGGCCTGAGCTCTGGAAACACCATATATTTT.

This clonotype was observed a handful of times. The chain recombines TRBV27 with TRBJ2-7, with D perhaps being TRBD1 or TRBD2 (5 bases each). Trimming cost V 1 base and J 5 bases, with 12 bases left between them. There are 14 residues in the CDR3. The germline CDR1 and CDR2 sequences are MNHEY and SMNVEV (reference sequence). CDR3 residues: CASSLFRGAHEQYF. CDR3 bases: TGTGCCAGCAGTTTATTCAGAGGGGCCCACGAGCAGTACTTC.